What follows is one TCR beta chain and its context. This clonotype has a count of ten or more. Which antigen it targets is not known. No clone much larger than this one lies a single base away; base qualities are absent. The germline V gene (reference sequence) specifies DFQATT as CDR1 and SNEGSKA as CDR2. The CDR3 measures 15 amino acids from cysteine to phenylalanine. Only CDR3 DNA is held: 45 bases, read in frame from base 1. At the junction V is shortened by 2 bases and J by 2 bases, with 16 bases in between. The data derive from a study of T cells in Graves' hyperthyroidism and ophthalmopathy (dated by TCRdb to the late 2010s). About the full investigation: Peripheral blood was sampled at the time of initial diagnosis, prior to any treatment. The 100 or so discovery patients were divided at random into training and test sets in a 7:3 ratio. Once sampling was done, hyperthyroidism patients were given methimazole at a starting dose of 30 mg daily, whereas ophthalmopathy patients were given high-dose intravenous methylprednisolone. To identify TCR V-J signatures that set the groups apart, the researchers used a discovery cohort of 90 to 100 patients, made up of 43 with Graves' ophthalmopathy and some 55 with stable Graves' hyperthyroidism. According to the paper, TCR Vbeta CDR3 sequencing was carried out on around 140 peripheral blood samples, which came from under 50 ophthalmopathy, about 75 hyperthyroidism and some 17 progressor patients. In addition, the study compared T-cell repertoires in thyroid tissue and in blood from roughly six Graves' hyperthyroidism patients. Prospective prediction of ophthalmopathy was tested in an independent validation cohort of about 19 hyperthyroidism patients and 15 to 17 patients who later progressed to ophthalmopathy. What the work shows at the level of the full study, not this receptor alone: Sample size was not statistically predetermined, and investigators were not blinded to group allocation. A model built on a 13 V-J signature distinguished ophthalmopathy from stable hyperthyroidism, reaching 85% to 90% sensitivity and about 81% specificity in cross-validation and 80%/75% in testing. Most expanded thyroid clonotypes (frequency above 0.001) were also found in blood, which suggests that blood repertoires may mirror thyroid immune responses. In validation, the model predicted progression to ophthalmopathy with approximately 69% sensitivity and 72% to 85% specificity, a median of 6.5 months before onset.

The TCR beta CDR3 regions were amplified from RNA transcripts. A first-round RT-PCR of the TCR CDR3 used the HTBI primer set with the Qiagen OneStep RT-PCR kit. A second multiplex PCR round built the libraries, followed by size selection and purification. The libraries were sequenced on an Illumina HiSeq2000 using paired-end 100 bp reads. The authors' analysis ran thus. SOAPnuke was used to process the raw data, with reads discarded if the reads contained adapters or uncalled bases, had a mean Phred below 15, or lacked an exact constant-primer or identifier match. COPE v1.2.5 was used to merge the high-quality paired reads, and each unique nucleotide sequence was defined as a clonotype. Clonotypes were aligned to IMGT TRBV, TRBD and TRBJ reference segments using MiTCR v1.1. Analysis was restricted to V-J combinations with a frequency above 0.0001, which covered roughly 99% of repertoires. A TCS score was defined as the ratio between F50 (clonal expansion) and ExV (chaos), using BLOSUM62-based TCRdist between CDR3 peptides within each V-J. Welch's t-statistics and random forest reduced roughly 530 V-J features to roughly 13, which were used in a naive Bayes classifier (R e1071). TCRdb redid the processing of the public reads, applying fastp at Q25 and MiXCR, and retained in-frame beta chains. Each entry merges the rows of one CDR3 protein and shows their most common DNA and genes. The V and J calls and clone size are TCRdb's, not the authors'. The sample profile shows 300,000 or so distinct CDR3 sequences; around 20% of them were found once. The top ten constitute around half of the sample.

Stable Graves' hyperthyroidism was defined as no progression to ophthalmopathy during 18 months of follow-up. Hyperthyroidism patients were newly diagnosed, with disease duration under 2 months, and aged 18 to 65 years. Any patient with an uncontrolled infection, another autoimmune disease, pregnancy or lactation was excluded. Diagnoses were based on clinical symptoms, serum thyroxine and TRAb, thyroid ultrasound and orbital computed tomography. Ficoll-Paque density gradient centrifugation was used to isolate PBMCs from 10 ml of fresh peripheral blood. Total RNA was extracted using Trizol reagent, and RNA quality was assessed on an Agilent 2100 Bioanalyzer.

Here the chain combines TRBV20-1 and TRBJ2-7; the D gene is perhaps TRBD1 or TRBD2, each of them matching over 5 bases. The sample taken for sequencing was blood. This receptor was obtained from a woman aged 50 to 60 with Graves' hyperthyroidism. The DNA is TGCAGTGCTAGACCTCGGGGCGGTTCACCCTACGAGCAGTACTTC. Translated, it gives CSARPRGGSPYEQYF.